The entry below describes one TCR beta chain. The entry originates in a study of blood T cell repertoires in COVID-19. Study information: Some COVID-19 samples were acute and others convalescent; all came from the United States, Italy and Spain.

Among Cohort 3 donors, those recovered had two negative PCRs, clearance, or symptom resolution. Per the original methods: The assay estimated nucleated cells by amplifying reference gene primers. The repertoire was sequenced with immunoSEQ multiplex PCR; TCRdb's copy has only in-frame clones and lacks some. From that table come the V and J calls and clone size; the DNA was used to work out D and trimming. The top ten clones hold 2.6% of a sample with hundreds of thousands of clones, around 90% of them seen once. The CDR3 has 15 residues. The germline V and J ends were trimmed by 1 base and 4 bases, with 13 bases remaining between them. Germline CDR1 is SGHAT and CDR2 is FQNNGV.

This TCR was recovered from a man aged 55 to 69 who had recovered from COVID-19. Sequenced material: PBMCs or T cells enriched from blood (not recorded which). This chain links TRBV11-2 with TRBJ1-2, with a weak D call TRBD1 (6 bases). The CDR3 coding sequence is TGTGCCAGCAGCTTAGTCGGTGGCAGGGGCTATGGCTACACCTTC. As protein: CASSLVGGRGYGYTF.